This TCR beta chain is from a study of T-cell memory formation after mild COVID-19. Study context: TCR clustering was largely donor specific. Regarding the study as a whole: Clones contracting day 15 to 85 were balanced CD4/CD8; later expanders leaned CD4+. Memory from before infection featured some responding clones, which suggests cross-reactive memory joined.

As concerns this clonotype: As yet, its antigen is unknown.

5'RACE with constant-segment primers yielded barcoded, UMI-tagged TCR alpha and TCR beta cDNA libraries. One entry per CDR3 protein, called by TCRdb with MiXCR from the 5' RACE reads. The table records over 350,000 distinct CDR3 sequences, about 16% of them present only once. V dropped 2 bases and J dropped 5 bases, with 7 bases sitting between them. The CDR3 is 13 amino acids. The germline V gene encodes CDR1 LGHNA and CDR2 YSLEER. Sequencing was performed on PBMCs or a T cell subset sorted from them (not recorded which). This receptor was identified in a young man who had mild COVID-19 (a few samples of this study predate the infection). Cell type and time point are not known. The chain combines TRBV4-3 with TRBJ1-5; D unresolved. The CDR3 DNA is TGCGCCAGCAGCCAACAGGAGGATCAGCCCCAGCATTTT. Encoded protein: CASSQQEDQPQHF.